This is a list of T cell receptor beta chains from one sample in a study of blood T cell repertoires in COVID-19. Repertoires were generated with immunoSEQ multiplex PCR, while TCRdb's copy carries only in-frame clones and drops some. The sample has 60,000 to 85,000 clones, approximately 83% seen once. Material: peripheral blood. All receptors derive from a human donor in a cohort sampled during active COVID-19. CDR3s include the opening cysteine and the closing phenylalanine or tryptophan. The D gene is left open where the match is weak. Size is stated for part of the rows, as once, few or many counts, or as a class when the clone is expanded.

>-|TRBJ1-4|-|TRBV5-1
CASSLSTGEGKLFF
TGCGCCAGCAGCTTGAGCACGGGGGAGGGTAAACTGTTTTTT
>-|TRBJ1-1|-|TRBV6-5
CASSYGGVTEAFF
TGTGCCAGCAGTTACGGCGGCGTCACTGAAGCTTTCTTT
>-|TRBJ1-2|-|TRBV12-5
CASGVQTNYGYTF
TGTGCTAGTGGCGTACAGACTAACTATGGCTACACCTTC
>once|TRBJ2-5|TRBD1|TRBV10-3
CAISVGQGTQETQYF
TGTGCCATCAGCGTGGGACAGGGGACCCAAGAGACCCAGTACTTC
>-|TRBJ2-5|-|TRBV7-9
CASSSQVTADQETQYF
TGTGCCAGCAGCTCTCAAGTCACGGCGGACCAAGAGACCCAGTACTTC
>-|TRBJ2-5|TRBD1|TRBV3-1/TRBV3-2
CASSQAGTGGRETQYF
TGTGCCAGCAGCCAGGCCGGGACAGGGGGCCGGGAGACCCAGTACTTC
>-|TRBJ2-7|-|TRBV19
CASSPGLIYEQYF
TGTGCCAGTAGTCCGGGACTGATCTACGAGCAGTACTTC
>-|TRBJ1-6|-|TRBV5-1
CASSLKRWPSTLHF
TGCGCCAGCAGCTTGAAACGTTGGCCCTCCACCCTCCACTTT
>-|TRBJ2-7|-|TRBV16
CASSPYQSSYEQYF
TGTGCCAGCAGCCCATACCAGTCTTCCTACGAGCAGTACTTC
>-|TRBJ2-1|-|TRBV30
CAWSVSQSSGEQFF
TGTGCCTGGAGTGTTAGCCAGAGTAGCGGTGAGCAGTTCTTC
>once|TRBJ2-5|-|TRBV24-1
CATSAKGQGQETQYF
TGTGCCACCAGTGCTAAAGGGCAGGGTCAAGAGACCCAGTACTTC
>-|TRBJ2-7|TRBD1|TRBV30
CAWSLSQGNEQYF
TGTGCCTGGAGTCTATCACAGGGGAACGAGCAGTACTTC
>-|TRBJ1-1|-|TRBV5-4
CASRSGLGTEAFF
TGTGCCAGCAGGTCAGGGCTGGGCACTGAAGCTTTCTTT
>-|TRBJ2-7|TRBD2|TRBV11-2
CASSFSLADEQYF
TGTGCCAGCAGCTTCTCACTAGCGGACGAGCAGTACTTC
>-|TRBJ2-3|TRBD2|TRBV7-2
CASSYPGGSTDTQYF
TGTGCCAGCAGCTACCCGGGGGGGTCCACAGATACGCAGTATTTT
>-|TRBJ1-1|-|TRBV6-5
CASSYTRVGTEAFF
TGTGCCAGCAGTTACACCCGGGTAGGCACTGAAGCTTTCTTT
>few|TRBJ1-1|-|TRBV2
CASSGQDTEAFF
TGTGCCAGCAGTGGACAGGACACTGAAGCTTTCTTT
>-|TRBJ1-5|-|TRBV10-3
CAISESGRESEPQHF
TGTGCCATCAGTGAGTCGGGGCGAGAAAGCGAGCCCCAGCATTTT
>-|TRBJ2-7|TRBD1|TRBV6-1
CASSEGTVSYEQYF
TGTGCCAGCAGCGAAGGGACAGTCTCCTACGAGCAGTACTTC
>-|TRBJ1-5|-|TRBV6-1
CASSESGSFNQPQHF
TGTGCCAGCAGTGAATCAGGCAGCTTCAATCAGCCCCAGCATTTT
>-|TRBJ1-1|-|TRBV18
CASSPIEGTEAFF
TGTGCCAGCTCACCTATAGAGGGCACTGAAGCTTTCTTT
>-|TRBJ1-1|-|TRBV3-1/TRBV3-2
CASSYSGVWAFF
TGTGCCAGCAGCTATTCAGGGGTGTGGGCTTTCTTT
>once|TRBJ2-7|-|TRBV10-2
CASSKRQRDEQYF
TGCGCCAGCAGTAAGCGACAGCGTGACGAGCAGTACTTC
>-|TRBJ2-6|-|TRBV4-2
CASSQDRGGAGANVLTF
TGTGCCAGCAGCCAAGATCGCGGAGGGGCTGGGGCCAACGTCCTGACTTTC
>once|TRBJ2-7|-|TRBV12-3/TRBV12-4
CASSQTSSYEQYF
TGTGCCAGCAGTCAGACATCCTCCTACGAGCAGTACTTC
>once|TRBJ2-1|TRBD2|TRBV27
CASSFSSGGYNEQFF
TGTGCCAGCAGTTTTTCCAGCGGGGGCTACAATGAGCAGTTCTTC
>-|TRBJ2-6|-|TRBV6-5
CASSYLSRANVLTF
TGTGCCAGCAGTTACTTATCGAGAGCCAACGTCCTGACTTTC
>-|TRBJ1-2|-|TRBV6-5
CASSYSGRLLYYGYTF
TGTGCCAGCAGTTACTCGGGGCGGCTCCTCTACTATGGCTACACCTTC
>-|TRBJ2-2|-|TRBV5-5
CASAEWAANTGELFF
TGTGCCAGCGCAGAGTGGGCAGCCAACACCGGGGAGCTGTTTTTT
>-|TRBJ2-1|-|TRBV5-8
CASSMAKRAYNEQFF
TGTGCCAGCAGTATGGCTAAGCGGGCCTACAATGAGCAGTTCTTC
>-|TRBJ1-4|TRBD1|TRBV5-1
CASSFGQGVEKLFF
TGCGCCAGCAGCTTCGGACAGGGAGTTGAAAAACTGTTTTTT
>-|TRBJ2-1|-|TRBV5-8
CASSVRVGARNEQFF
TGTGCCAGCAGCGTACGGGTGGGGGCTAGGAATGAGCAGTTCTTC
>-|TRBJ2-5|-|TRBV5-1
CASSLNGGETQYF
TGCGCCAGCAGCTTGAATGGGGGGGAGACCCAGTACTTC
>few|TRBJ1-4|-|TRBV4-1
CASRRKPNEKLFF
TGCGCCAGCAGGCGCAAGCCAAATGAAAAACTGTTTTTT
>-|TRBJ2-1|TRBD1|TRBV18
CASSPPTGQGSYNEQFF
TGTGCCAGCTCACCACCGACAGGGCAGGGCTCCTACAATGAGCAGTTCTTC
>-|TRBJ1-1|-|TRBV7-6
CASSFKGDRSTEAFF
TGTGCCAGCAGCTTTAAAGGAGACCGTTCCACTGAAGCTTTCTTT
>-|TRBJ2-3|-|TRBV18
CASSPSRGITDTQYF
TGTGCCAGCTCACCATCGCGGGGAATCACAGATACGCAGTATTTT
>-|TRBJ2-7|-|TRBV20-1
CSASKGDEQYF
TGCAGTGCTAGTAAGGGGGACGAGCAGTACTTC
>few|TRBJ1-1|TRBD1|TRBV4-1
CASSRTGGNTEAFF
TGCGCCAGCAGCCGGACAGGGGGGAACACTGAAGCTTTCTTT
>-|TRBJ1-2|TRBD1|TRBV13
CASSSPRDRGRLNYGYTF
TGTGCCAGCAGCTCTCCCCGGGACAGGGGGCGCCTTAACTATGGCTACACCTTC
>-|TRBJ2-1|TRBD1|TRBV5-1
CASSWGTGTEGNEQFF
TGCGCCAGCAGCTGGGGGACGGGGACAGAGGGGAATGAGCAGTTCTTC
>-|TRBJ1-4|-|TRBV30
CAWSAPPGVNEKLFF
TGTGCCTGGAGTGCCCCCCCAGGGGTTAATGAAAAACTGTTTTTT
>few|TRBJ1-6|-|TRBV27
CASTKAEGGNSPLHF
TGTGCCAGCACCAAGGCAGAGGGTGGTAATTCACCCCTCCACTTT
>-|TRBJ1-1|-|TRBV6-4
CASSDSGGIGRAFF
TGTGCCAGCAGTGACTCCGGCGGGATAGGGCGAGCTTTCTTT
>-|TRBJ1-5|-|TRBV7-9
CASSLRGWQPQHF
TGTGCCAGCAGCTTAAGGGGCTGGCAGCCCCAGCATTTT
>-|TRBJ2-7|-|TRBV3-1/TRBV3-2
CASSQERYEQYF
TGTGCCAGCAGCCAAGAGAGATACGAGCAGTACTTC
>-|TRBJ1-1|-|TRBV5-1
CASSANTGWNTEAFF
TGCGCCAGCAGCGCAAACACGGGGTGGAACACTGAAGCTTTCTTT